The 26 T cell receptor beta chains below were found in one sample sequenced in a study of blood T cell repertoires in COVID-19. The method was immunoSEQ multiplex PCR; TCRdb's version includes in-frame clones alone and lacks a portion of them. This sample yields 210,000 or so clones, of which approximately 80% are seen a single time; 3.5% to 5.5% belongs to the top ten. Sequencing was done on a sample of PBMCs or T cells enriched from blood (not recorded which). These receptors came from a man younger than 45 with acute COVID-19.

This clone has only a few counts. The V and J genes are TRBV7-9 and TRBJ1-1, with no clear D. CDR1 is SEHNR and CDR2 is FQNEAQ in the germline V gene (reference sequence). CDR3 length: 12 residues. V lost 6 bases to trimming and J lost 8 bases, with 13 bases between them. CDR3 amino acids: CASSPHQEEAFF. CDR3 nucleotide sequence: TGTGCCAGCAGTCCTCATCAAGAGGAAGCTTTCTTT.

The CDR3 is CASSAGSYGYTF. The CDR3 nucleotides read TGCGCCAGCAGTGCAGGGTCCTATGGCTACACCTTC. The chain has TRBV10-1 and TRBJ1-2; tentatively, D is TRBD1 (5 bases). Germline CDR1 and CDR2: WNHNN and SYGVQD (reference sequence). This CDR3 is 12 amino acids long. V lost 4 bases and J 4 bases, leaving 7 bases between the germline ends.

This sequence joins TRBV24-1 and TRBJ2-3; D possibly corresponds to TRBD1 (6 bases). This CDR3 is built from 15 residues. Between the trimmed V and J ends, which lost 3 bases and 2 bases, there was a span of 11 bases. Germline CDR1 reads KGHDR; CDR2 reads SFDVKD. This CDR3 reads CATSDPRQATDTQYF. The CDR3 nucleotides read TGTGCCACCAGTGATCCCCGACAGGCCACAGATACGCAGTATTTT.

This clone was detected a few times. V is TRBV30 and J is TRBJ1-2, with 8 bases lining up with TRBD1. V lost 2 bases to trimming and J lost 6 bases; unmatched junction nucleotides: 8. The germline CDR1 and CDR2 sequences are GTSNPN and SVGIG (reference sequence). The CDR3 length is 14 residues. The DNA of the CDR3 is TGTGCCTGGAGTACCGGACAGGGCGGTCATGGCTACACCTTC. This sequence encodes CAWSTGQGGHGYTF.

This clone was recorded many times. J is TRBJ1-1 and V is TRBV13, with D maybe TRBD1 (6 bases). This CDR3 comprises 15 residues. Trimming cost V 1 base and J 1 base, with 10 bases left between them. Germline V CDR1 and CDR2: PRHDT, FYEKMQ (reference sequence). This chain's CDR3 is CASSLVQGKNTEAFF. CDR3 in DNA: TGTGCCAGCAGCTTAGTCCAGGGGAAGAACACTGAAGCTTTCTTT.

The chain links TRBV18 to TRBJ2-7; weak D call: TRBD1 (6 bases). This CDR3 has 14 amino acids. Trimming left V 4 bases short and J 3 bases short, with 13 bases between. Looked up from germline, CDR1 is KGHSH and CDR2 is LQKENI. The CDR3 DNA reads TGTGCCAGCTCACACCCGGGACAACTCTACGAGCAGTACTTC. Translated: CASSHPGQLYEQYF. The variable domain in full, completed from reference TRBV18 and TRBJ2-7, reads NAGVMQNPRHLVRRRGQEARLRCSPMKGHSHVYWYRQLPEEGLKFMVYLQKENIIDESGMPKERFSAEFPKEGPSILRIQQVVRGDSAAYFCASSHPGQLYEQYFGPGTRLTVT.

In regard to this clone: Germline is not matched at one junction end, which may reflect a read error. The chain is built from TRBV27 and TRBJ2-1; D is unclear. CDR1 and CDR2 (germline): MNHEY, SMNVEV (reference sequence). This CDR3 is 11 amino acids long. The CDR3 DNA reads as TGTGCCAGCAGTTCCTTCAATGAGCAGTTCTTC. It yields the protein CASSSFNEQFF.

The chain couples TRBV5-4 to TRBJ2-3, with D maybe TRBD2 (5 bases). The V gene's germline CDR1 is SGHNT and CDR2 YYREEE (reference sequence). Trimming stripped 4 bases from V and 4 bases from J, with 13 bases between. This CDR3 region has 14 residues. CDR3 loop: CASSGGGPPDTQYF. The CDR3 DNA reads TGTGCCAGCAGCGGAGGTGGGCCCCCAGATACGCAGTATTTT.

This chain connects TRBV2 to TRBJ2-5; 8 nucleotides agree with TRBD2. The CDR3 has 16 amino acids. After removal of 6 bases from V and 5 bases from J, the junction contained 14 bases not matched to a gene. CDR1 and CDR2 from the germline V gene are SNHLY and FYNNEI. The CDR3 DNA is TGTGCCAGCAGACCCATCCCCGGGACTAGTGGTGAGACCCAGTACTTC. Its translation: CASRPIPGTSGETQYF.

This chain joins TRBV7-2 and TRBJ1-5; 12 nucleotides match TRBD1. Germline CDR1 reads SGHTA; CDR2 reads FQGNSA. V was pared by 5 bases and J by 8 bases, with 13 bases of the junction left unmatched. This CDR3 is built from 17 residues. This chain's CDR3 is CASSASATGTGGKPQHF. As DNA, the CDR3 is TGTGCCAGCAGCGCCAGCGCTACCGGGACAGGGGGCAAGCCCCAGCATTTT. The variable domain in full, completed from reference TRBV7-2 and TRBJ1-5, reads GAGVSQSPSNKVTEKGKDVELRCDPISGHTALYWYRQSLGQGLEFLIYFQGNSAPDKSGLPSDRFSAERTGGSVSTLTIQRTQQEDSAVYLCASSASATGTGGKPQHFGDGTRLSIL.

This sequence joins TRBV27 and TRBJ1-2; TRBD1 aligns across 10 bases. The CDR3 length is 14 residues. CDR1 and CDR2 from the germline V gene are MNHEY and SMNVEV (reference sequence). V trimming: 3 bases; J trimming: 2 bases; junction bases outside the gene matches: 0. The CDR3 loop reads CASSLGQGNYGYTF. The CDR3 nucleotides are TGTGCCAGCAGTTTGGGACAGGGGAACTATGGCTACACCTTC.

The chain combines TRBV9 with TRBJ1-1; possible D gene TRBD1, 6 bases. Germline lookup yields CDR1 SGDLS and CDR2 YYNGEE. V shed 0 bases and J shed 0 bases, with 9 bases lying between them. The CDR3 runs to 15 residues. The CDR3 protein is CASSVGYRVNTEAFF. CDR3 DNA: TGTGCCAGCAGCGTAGGTTACAGGGTGAACACTGAAGCTTTCTTT.

The V call is TRBV12-5, the J call TRBJ1-1; D gene unclear. The CDR3 is made up of 12 amino acids. The V end was cut by 1 base, the J end by 7 bases, with 7 bases between. Germline CDR1 LGHNT, CDR2 FRNRAP. CDR3 sequence reads: CASGLDTDEAFF. CDR3 DNA sequence: TGTGCTAGTGGTTTGGATACAGATGAAGCTTTCTTT.

This clone was counted between two and nine times. This chain joins TRBV5-6 and TRBJ1-2; 9 nucleotides agree with TRBD1. V was pared by 4 bases and J by 4 bases, with 11 bases of the junction left unmatched. Germline loops: CDR1 SGHDT, CDR2 YYEEEE. The CDR3 is made up of 16 amino acids. CDR3 coding DNA: TGTGCCAGCAGCCCCAACCTGGGACAGGGTGTCTATGGCTACACCTTC. Its translation is CASSPNLGQGVYGYTF.

With respect to this clone: Additional DNA sequences in this sample encode the identical CDR3. The chain employs TRBV29-1 and TRBJ1-2; 9 bases align to TRBD1. The CDR3 has 14 residues. The trim removed 4 bases at V and 0 bases at J, leaving 3 bases unmatched. In germline, CDR1 is SQVTM, CDR2 ANQGSEA. CDR3 sequence: CSVGDRASNYGYTF. CDR3 nucleotides: TGCAGCGTTGGGGACAGGGCCTCTAACTATGGCTACACCTTC. The full variable domain, with the rest looked up from reference TRBV29-1 and TRBJ1-2, is SAVISQKPSRDICQRGTSLTIQCQVDSQVTMMFWYRQQPGQSLTLIATANQGSEATYESGFVIDKFPISRPNLTFSTLTVSNMSPEDSSIYLCSVGDRASNYGYTFGSGTRLTVV.

This clone has only one observation. The V call is TRBV14, the J call TRBJ2-5, with 7 bases aligning to TRBD1. CDR3 size: 18 residues. V lost 1 base and J lost 2; bases outside the gene matches: 13. CDR1 is SGHDN and CDR2 is FVKESK in the germline V gene. CDR3 nucleotide sequence: TGTGCCAGCAGCCAAGCACTGGTGGAGACAGGGTTTCAAGAGACCCAGTACTTC. Amino acid sequence: CASSQALVETGFQETQYF. The entire variable domain, with the rest obtained from reference TRBV14 and TRBJ2-5, is as follows: EAGVTQFPSHSVIEKGQTVTLRCDPISGHDNLYWYRRVMGKEIKFLLHFVKESKQDESGMPNNRFLAERTGGTYSTLKVQPAELEDSGVYFCASSQALVETGFQETQYFGPGTRLLVL.

For the CDR3, the DNA is TGTGCCAGCAGCCAGGGGGATACGCAGTATTTT. Its protein is CASSQGDTQYF. The chain carries TRBV6-5 and TRBJ2-3; the D gene is possibly TRBD1 (6 bases). This CDR3 contains 11 residues. V was pared by 6 bases and J by 6 bases, with 7 bases between. Germline lookup yields CDR1 MNHEY and CDR2 SVGAGI.

This chain uses TRBV6-1 with TRBJ1-4; D not certain. Germline CDR1 reads MNHNS; CDR2 reads SASEGT. With 0 bases removed from V and 3 bases from J, the gap between germline ends came to 8 bases. The CDR3 runs to 15 residues. The CDR3 reads CASSEADGSNEKLFF. The CDR3 coding sequence is TGTGCCAGCAGTGAAGCAGACGGGTCTAATGAAAAACTGTTTTTT.

This clone has only one observation. This chain uses TRBV3-1 (or the pseudogene TRBV3-2) with TRBJ2-7, with D maybe TRBD2 (5 bases). This CDR3 is built from 16 residues. CDR1 and CDR2 from the germline V gene are LGHDT and YNNKEL (reference sequence). V was shortened by 1 base and J by 0 bases, with 13 bases between the two germline ends. The CDR3 DNA reads as TGTGCCAGCAGCCAAGCTCTCGGTGGGAGCTCCTACGAGCAGTACTTC. This encodes CASSQALGGSSYEQYF.

J is TRBJ2-5 and V is TRBV13, with TRBD2 matching 8 bases. Germline CDR1 reads PRHDT; CDR2 reads FYEKMQ (reference sequence). This CDR3 is 16 amino acids long. The junction had 10 bases not matched to a gene; V was cut back by 4 bases and J by 3 bases. CDR3 nucleotides: TGTGCCAGCAGCTCCCGAGGTAGCGGGGTGAAAGAGACCCAGTACTTC. It yields the protein CASSSRGSGVKETQYF.

J is TRBJ2-2 and V is TRBV30, with a tentative D call TRBD1 (6 bases). The V gene lost 4 bases and the J gene lost 6 bases, with 15 bases spanning the gap. Germline V gene sequence: CDR1 GTSNPN, CDR2 SVGIG (reference sequence). The CDR3 has 14 residues. Here the CDR3 DNA reads TGTGCCTGGAAGACAGGACCTCAAGCCGGGGAGCTGTTTTTT. This sequence encodes CAWKTGPQAGELFF.

The chain employs TRBV6-1 and TRBJ1-6, with D perhaps TRBD1 (6 bases). CDR3 length equals 16 residues. V dropped 3 bases and J dropped 4 bases, with 13 bases sitting between them. Germline V gives CDR1 MNHNS, CDR2 SASEGT. In DNA, the CDR3 is TGTGCCAGCAGTGACCGGGACACAACTTATAATTCACCCCTCCACTTT. Amino acids: CASSDRDTTYNSPLHF.

The chain uses TRBV28 and TRBJ1-5, with 11 bases aligning to TRBD1. The CDR3 consists of 14 residues. Per the germline V gene, CDR1 is MDHEN and CDR2 is SYDVKM. Germline trimming cut 5 bases from V and 7 bases from J; bases unmatched to any gene: 4. CDR3 amino acids: CASSEGTGGQPQHF. The CDR3, as DNA: TGTGCCAGCAGTGAAGGGACAGGGGGGCAGCCCCAGCATTTT.

Of note for this clone: Its ends do not fully match the called genes, so a read error is possible. The chain links TRBV5-5 to TRBJ2-7; D might be TRBD2 (6 bases). Per the germline V gene, CDR1 is SGHKS and CDR2 is YYEKEE (reference sequence). The CDR3 is made up of 15 amino acids. The CDR3 DNA reads as TGTGCCAGCACCCCCCAGTTGGGAGGCTCATACGGGCAGTACTTC. Its translation: CASTPQLGGSYGQYF.

This chain joins TRBV2 and TRBJ1-6; no reliable D call. CDR3 length: 12 amino acids. V shed 7 bases and J shed 7 bases, with 8 bases lying between them. Germline V gene lookup returns CDR1 SNHLY and CDR2 FYNNEI. The CDR3 nucleotides read TGTGCCAGCAAACAAACCAATTCACCCCTCCACTTT. It encodes CASKQTNSPLHF.

This clone was counted only a few times. The chain combines TRBV5-1 with TRBJ2-5; 9 nucleotides match TRBD2. V shed 8 bases and J 2 bases; nucleotides not matched to a gene: 10. The CDR3 length is 15 residues. CDR1 is SGHRS and CDR2 is YFSETQ in the germline V gene. Here the CDR3 DNA reads TGCGCCAGTACAATATATAGCGGGGGACAAGAGACCCAGTACTTC. Protein: CASTIYSGGQETQYF.